This note documents a single T cell receptor (beta chain) sequence. Roughly 0.5 to 1 ug RNA was reverse transcribed with random hexamers. MiXCR, applied by TCRdb to the immunoSEQ multiplex PCR reads, yields one record per CDR3 protein. The sample yields 170,000 or so distinct CDR3 sequences, 95% seen once. The data are from a study of CD8 T cells in Susac syndrome. This CDR3 is 14 amino acids long. V gave up 4 bases and J gave up 8 bases, with 16 bases separating them. In germline, CDR1 is SGDLS, CDR2 YYNGEE. The sequenced sample was CD8+ T cells from PBMCs. V and J are TRBV9 and TRBJ2-1; D unclear. The source of this sequence is a human donor with multiple sclerosis. The CDR3 reads CASSTGLSSDEQFF. CDR3 nucleotide sequence: TGTGCCAGCAGCACGGGTCTTAGCAGCGATGAGCAGTTCTTC.